This T cell receptor beta chain derives from a study of blood T cell repertoires in COVID-19. This clone was seen a single time. One junction end does not reproduce the germline sequence, and a read error may be involved. The CDR3 is 13 amino acids. In germline, CDR1 is SGHTA, CDR2 FQGNSA. The protocol was immunoSEQ multiplex PCR, while the TCRdb copy is restricted to in-frame clones and leaves out a portion. The sample holds about 140,000 clones; more than 80% are singletons and the top ten take 8.8%. The gene calls are TRBV7-2 and TRBJ2-3; D is unresolved. This TCR was recovered from a woman at least 80 years old in a cohort sampled during active or convalescent COVID-19. The specimen sequenced was peripheral blood. CDR3 residues: CASSSYSEDTRYF. The DNA for the CDR3 is TGTGCCAGCAGCTCCTATAGTGAAGACACGCGGTATTTT.